The rows below give T cell receptor beta chains drawn from one sample of a study of shared clonotypes between healthy human individuals. Libraries were prepared by immunoSEQ multiplex PCR; TCRdb keeps only in-frame clonotypes and omits some of them. The repertoire consists of some 2.1 million clones, with around 96% occurring once and the leading ten covering 0.85% to 1.2%. Sequenced input: naive CD8+ T cells sorted from blood. The receptors stem from a man between 18 and 35 years old in good health. The CDR3 runs from the conserved cysteine through the conserved F or W. The order of the fields is D gene, V gene, clone size, J gene, CDR3 protein, CDR3 DNA. A D gene is named only where the DNA matches it firmly. Size values are once, few and many counts, or a class for expanded clones, and some rows have none.

>NA|TRBV19|NA|TRBJ2-5
CASSPSRGEDQETQYF
TGTGCCAGTAGTCCTAGCCGGGGCGAGGACCAAGAGACCCAGTACTTC
>NA|TRBV14|NA|TRBJ1-1
CASSRGVYETEAFF
TGTGCCAGCAGCCGCGGGGTTTATGAGACTGAAGCTTTCTTT
>TRBD1|TRBV5-1|NA|TRBJ2-7
CASSLAPGTGTEQYF
TGCGCCAGCAGCTTGGCCCCCGGGACAGGGACCGAGCAGTACTTC
>NA|TRBV7-6|NA|TRBJ2-7
CASSLHNAYEQYF
TGTGCCAGCAGCCTACATAATGCCTACGAGCAGTACTTC
>NA|TRBV7-9|NA|TRBJ2-6
CASSSPRGSGANVLTF
TGTGCCAGCAGCTCACCCCGGGGGTCTGGGGCCAACGTCCTGACTTTC
>NA|TRBV28|NA|TRBJ1-4
CASSFWEELNEKLFF
TGTGCCAGCAGTTTCTGGGAGGAGCTTAATGAAAAACTGTTTTTT
>TRBD2|TRBV6-4|NA|TRBJ2-1
CASSASGAYNEQFF
TGTGCCAGCAGCGCAAGCGGGGCGTACAATGAGCAGTTCTTC
>TRBD1|TRBV5-4|NA|TRBJ1-3
CASSFQGASGNTIYF
TGTGCCAGCAGCTTCCAGGGGGCGTCTGGAAACACCATATATTTT
>NA|TRBV19|NA|TRBJ2-4
CASTPEPAAKNIQYF
TGTGCCAGTACCCCCGAGCCTGCCGCCAAAAACATTCAGTACTTC
>NA|TRBV7-9|NA|TRBJ1-3
CASSLVGPDRAGNTIYF
TGTGCCAGCAGCTTGGTTGGACCGGACCGAGCTGGAAACACCATATATTTT
>TRBD1|TRBV27|NA|TRBJ2-7
CAIGGYPGYEQYF
TGTGCAATAGGGGGCTACCCCGGCTACGAGCAGTACTTC
>NA|TRBV9|NA|TRBJ2-3
CASSPWGNGADTQYF
TGTGCCAGCAGCCCCTGGGGGAATGGGGCAGATACGCAGTATTTT
>NA|TRBV4-1|NA|TRBJ2-5
CASSIRGGQETQYF
TGCGCCAGCAGTATTAGGGGGGGCCAAGAGACCCAGTACTTC
>NA|TRBV5-6|once|TRBJ2-1
CASTQGIGDNEQFF
TGTGCCAGCACCCAGGGGATAGGTGACAATGAGCAGTTCTTC
>TRBD2|TRBV25-1|once|TRBJ2-1
CASSLLAGYNEQFF
TGTGCCAGCAGCCTACTAGCGGGGTACAATGAGCAGTTCTTC
>TRBD2|TRBV28|NA|TRBJ2-1
CASSLDSGRDNEQFF
TGTGCCAGCAGTTTGGATAGCGGGAGGGACAATGAGCAGTTCTTC
>TRBD2|TRBV19|NA|TRBJ2-3
CASSLVAGALTDTQYF
TGTGCCAGTAGTCTCGTAGCGGGAGCCCTCACAGATACGCAGTATTTT
>NA|TRBV7-9|NA|TRBJ1-5
CASQVGNQPQHF
TGTGCCAGCCAGGTGGGAAATCAGCCCCAGCATTTT
>NA|TRBV28|NA|TRBJ2-7
CASSPGPDYEQYF
TGTGCCAGCAGCCCCGGACCGGACTACGAGCAGTACTTC
>NA|TRBV29-1|NA|TRBJ1-1
CSVSQGNTEAFF
TGCAGCGTTTCGCAGGGGAACACTGAAGCTTTCTTT
>TRBD2|TRBV7-2|NA|TRBJ2-3
CASSLLAGHTDTQYF
TGTGCCAGCAGCCTGTTAGCGGGACACACAGATACGCAGTATTTT
>NA|TRBV6-7|NA|TRBJ2-1
CASSYFRIRDTYNEQFF
TGTGCCAGCAGTTACTTCCGAATTAGGGACACCTACAATGAGCAGTTCTTC